This T cell receptor beta chain was identified in a study of CD8+ T cells in alopecia areata. RNA was isolated and reverse transcribed to cDNA, the sequencing template. Data came from immunoSEQ multiplex PCR; TCRdb stores just in-frame clones and leaves some out. The table shows approximately 280,000 clones, with 58% occurring only once. Findings and limits, study-wide: Numerous expanded lesional clones remained in scalp and blood during tofacitinib. Mouse data revealed clearer TCR sharing than patient data did, a gap possibly tied to HLA.

The treatment: oral pan-JAK inhibitor, 5-10 mg twice daily. In alopecia areata patients, both lesional scalp punch biopsies and peripheral blood were collected. Separation by sorting yielded CD4+ and CD8+ T cells from PBMCs. As for this clone: The antigen is undetermined.

Per germline, CDR1 MNHEY and CDR2 SVGAGI. The CDR3 runs to 13 residues. Trimming pared 6 bases from V and 7 bases from J, leaving 10 bases between. The chain recombines TRBV6-5 with TRBJ1-6, with unresolved D. This clonotype originated in a human donor with alopecia areata. The material sequenced was CD4+ T cells sorted from blood, taken at week 24, from a patient treated with tofacitinib. CDR3 sequence: CASRDTENSPLHF. CDR3 DNA sequence: TGTGCCAGCAGAGATACTGAGAATTCACCCCTCCACTTT.